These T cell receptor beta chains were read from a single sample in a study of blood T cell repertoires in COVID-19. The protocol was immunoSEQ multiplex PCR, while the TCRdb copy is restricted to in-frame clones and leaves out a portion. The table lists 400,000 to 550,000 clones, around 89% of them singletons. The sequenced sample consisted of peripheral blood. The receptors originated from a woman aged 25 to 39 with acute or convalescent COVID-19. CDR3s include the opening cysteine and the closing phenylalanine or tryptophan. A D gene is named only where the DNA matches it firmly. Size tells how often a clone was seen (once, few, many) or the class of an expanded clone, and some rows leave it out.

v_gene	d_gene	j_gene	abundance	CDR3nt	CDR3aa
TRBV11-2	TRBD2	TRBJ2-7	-	TGTGCCACCCCCGGGAGGGGTCCCTCCTACGAGCAGTACTTC	CATPGRGPSYEQYF
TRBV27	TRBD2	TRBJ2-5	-	TGTGCCAGCAGCCCCATCCGGAGCGGGGGGGAGACCCAGTACTTC	CASSPIRSGGETQYF
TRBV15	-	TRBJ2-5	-	TGTGCCACCAGCAGAGCCGGGAAAATGGGAGAGACCCAGTACTTC	CATSRAGKMGETQYF
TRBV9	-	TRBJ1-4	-	TGTGCCAGCAGCGTAGATGGAGGGACTAATGAAAAACTGTTTTTT	CASSVDGGTNEKLFF
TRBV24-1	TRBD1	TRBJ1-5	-	TGTGCCACCAGTGACTCTCGGACAGGGGGGCGCAATCAGCCCCAGCATTTT	CATSDSRTGGRNQPQHF
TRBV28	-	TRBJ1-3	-	TGTGCCAGCAGTCCGCAAAAAGGGGGTTCTGGAAACACCATATATTTT	CASSPQKGGSGNTIYF
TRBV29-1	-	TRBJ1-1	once	TGCAGCGTTGAGCAGGGCACTGAAGCTTTCTTT	CSVEQGTEAFF
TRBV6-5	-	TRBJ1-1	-	TGTGCCAGCAGTTGGAGGGTGAACACTGAAGCTTTCTTT	CASSWRVNTEAFF
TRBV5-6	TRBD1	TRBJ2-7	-	TGTGCCAGCAGCTTCGGAGGACAGGGGGCGTTCTGGAACGAGCAGTACTTC	CASSFGGQGAFWNEQYF
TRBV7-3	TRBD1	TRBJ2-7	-	TGTGCCAGCAGCTTAGGGGACAGGGACTCCTACGAGCAGTACTTC	CASSLGDRDSYEQYF
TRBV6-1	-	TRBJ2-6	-	TGTGCCAGCAGTGACGCCCCGGGGGGGGCCAACGTCCTGACTTTC	CASSDAPGGANVLTF
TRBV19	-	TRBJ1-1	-	TGTGCCAGTAGTCAGGGTTCGTTGAACACTGAAGCTTTCTTT	CASSQGSLNTEAFF